The following is a T cell receptor beta chain sequence with its context. Its antigen is currently not known. The junction shows a germline mismatch at one end, possibly a read error. The sample is drawn from a study of primary melanoma T cells and metastatic recurrence (TCRdb year 2020). For the wider study: The cohort was made up of fewer than 200 primary melanomas of stage T2 to T4, with thickness greater than 1 mm. Histopathological grading of tumor-infiltrating lymphocytes was compared with the T-cell fraction derived from sequencing. The T-cell fraction measured by TCR beta sequencing was weighed against progression-free survival, the clinical outcome chosen for the comparison. Whether T-cell fraction and T-cell repertoire clonality in primary melanoma tumors predicted patient outcome was tested in the study. Broader findings and caveats from the paper: Progression-free survival prediction was reportedly improved more by adding T-cell fraction to tumor thickness than by adding any other histopathological variable. An effective T-cell-mediated antitumor response in primary melanoma was presented by the authors only as a suggestion rather than as a demonstrated mechanism. Regardless of nodal disease, mitotic rate or ulceration status, a T-cell fraction above 20% appeared to be protective. The tumor T-cell fraction reportedly predicted progression-free survival independently of thickness, ulceration, mitotic rate and age.

Taken from cysteine to phenylalanine, the CDR3 has 14 residues. The DNA shown is the 42-base CDR3, in frame from base 1. CDR1 and CDR2 were assigned from the germline V gene as LGHNT and FRNRAP. The primary melanoma of each patient had been surgically resected and was considered potentially curable but at risk of metastatic recurrence. Library method: the immunoSEQ multiplex PCR assay. Primary melanoma tumor tissue underwent high-throughput sequencing of the T-cell receptor beta chain. On the study's bioinformatics: Among the repertoire analyses were the distribution of insertions and deletions and the sharing of TCRB CDR3 between samples. The predictive value of the T-cell fraction was ranked against histopathological variables by a gradient-boosted model. TCRdb mirrors the immuneACCESS table, restricted to in-frame sequences. Some clones are absent from its copies; in checked studies, under half trace to an unresolved V gene, and the reason for the others is unknown. V, J and clone size are taken as reported in that table, and D and trimming were inferred from the DNA itself. Here the sample has about 1,300 clones; 80% to 90% occur a single time. 3.8% of the sample is in the top ten clones.

The sequence is built from TRBV12-5 and TRBJ1-2, with 10 bases aligning to TRBD1. This TCR was recovered from a human donor with melanoma. The sample comprised melanoma tumor tissue. CDR3 region: CASGSGTGAYGYTF. The DNA sequence follows: TGTGCTAGTGGCTCAGGGACAGGGGCCTATGGCTACACCTTT.